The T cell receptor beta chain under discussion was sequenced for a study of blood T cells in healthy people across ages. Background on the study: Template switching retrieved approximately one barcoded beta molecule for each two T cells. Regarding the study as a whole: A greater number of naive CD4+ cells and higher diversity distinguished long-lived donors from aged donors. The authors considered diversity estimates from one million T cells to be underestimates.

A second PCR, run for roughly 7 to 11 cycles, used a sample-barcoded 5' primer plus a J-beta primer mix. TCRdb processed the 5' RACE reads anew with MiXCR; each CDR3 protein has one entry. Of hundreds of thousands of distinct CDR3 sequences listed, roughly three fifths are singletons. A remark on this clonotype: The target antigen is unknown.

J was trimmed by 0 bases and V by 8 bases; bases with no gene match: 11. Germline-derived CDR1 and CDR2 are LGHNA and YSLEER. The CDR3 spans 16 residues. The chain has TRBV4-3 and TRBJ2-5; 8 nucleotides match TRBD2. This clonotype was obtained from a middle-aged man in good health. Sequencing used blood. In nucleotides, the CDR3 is TGCGCCAGCCAGCGCCCCCCACTAGCGGACCAAGAGACCCAGTACTTC. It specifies CASQRPPLADQETQYF.